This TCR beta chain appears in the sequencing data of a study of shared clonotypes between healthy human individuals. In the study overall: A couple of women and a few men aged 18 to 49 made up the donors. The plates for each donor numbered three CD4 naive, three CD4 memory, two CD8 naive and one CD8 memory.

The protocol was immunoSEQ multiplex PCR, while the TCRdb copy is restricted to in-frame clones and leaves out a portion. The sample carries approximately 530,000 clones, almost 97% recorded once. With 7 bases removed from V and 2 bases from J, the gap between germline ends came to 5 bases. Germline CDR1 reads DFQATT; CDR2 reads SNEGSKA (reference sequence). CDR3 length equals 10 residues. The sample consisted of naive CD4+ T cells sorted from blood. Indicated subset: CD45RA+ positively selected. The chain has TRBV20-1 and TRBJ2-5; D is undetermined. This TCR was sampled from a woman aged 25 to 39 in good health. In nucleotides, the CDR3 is TGCAGTGTCCTTCAAGAGACCCAGTACTTC. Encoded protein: CSVLQETQYF.